The rows below give T cell receptor beta chains drawn from one sample of a study of monozygotic twins with cystic fibrosis. Libraries were prepared by immunoSEQ multiplex PCR; TCRdb keeps only in-frame clonotypes and omits some of them. The table has about 29,000 clones, around four fifths seen once. The specimen was blood. These receptors were taken from a girl aged 2-10 years with cystic fibrosis. CDR3s leave out the opening cysteine and the closing phenylalanine or tryptophan. Each record gives: J gene, V gene, CDR3 length, CDR3 protein.

TRBJ2-1 TRBV6-1 14 ASSEGRTGPYNEQF
TRBJ1-5 TRBV19 11 ATATGGKQPQH
TRBJ2-7 TRBV6-5 12 ASSNSGSSYEQY
TRBJ1-2 TRBV5-5 14 ASSPDNRGFVYGYT
TRBJ2-1 TRBV27 10 ASTADYNEQF
TRBJ1-1 TRBV30 11 AWSPGGWTEAF
TRBJ2-2 TRBV5-1 15 ASSSGTSGVGTGELF
TRBJ2-7 TRBV2 12 ASRDRELRHEQY
TRBJ1-2 TRBV30 10 AWNNGKGGYT
TRBJ1-1 TRBV10-3 12 AISGTGLNTEAF
TRBJ2-2 TRBV5-1 13 ASSLGTGVTGELF
TRBJ2-1 TRBV7-9 12 ASSTNTGGPRQF
TRBJ2-1 TRBV9 13 ASSLGGHEYNEQF
TRBJ1-2 TRBV6-5 12 ASSDRWTGYGYT
TRBJ1-2 TRBV7-6 11 ASSPMGGGLHT
TRBJ2-7 TRBV29-1 13 SVGGLAGGTYEQY
TRBJ1-5 TRBV5-1 11 ASSFGTDQPQH
TRBJ2-1 TRBV2 10 ASSDSYNEQF
TRBJ2-1 TRBV18 12 ASSPAQQGNEQF
TRBJ1-1 TRBV19 10 ASSIGSTEAF
TRBJ1-4 TRBV7-9 14 ASSLIWDRGNEKLF
TRBJ2-7 TRBV15 16 ATSRDWGGGTKAYEQY
TRBJ1-2 TRBV4-1 13 ASSQGTGKDYGYT
TRBJ1-1 TRBV19 12 ASSIDRGQEVAF
TRBJ2-3 TRBV19 17 ASSTLTGAGGGRPDTQY
TRBJ1-4 TRBV28 13 ASSSRDGRNEKLF
TRBJ2-1 TRBV14 14 ASSQVAGSSYNEQF
TRBJ2-7 TRBV18 11 ASSASSTHEQY
TRBJ1-2 TRBV10-2 12 ASRDLGTAYGYT
TRBJ2-7 TRBV7-6 11 ASSFGTGYEQY
TRBJ2-1 TRBV10-3 16 AIATPGGLAVLNNEQF
TRBJ2-2 TRBV4-2 13 ASSHLAGFTGELF
TRBJ2-7 TRBV27 10 ASSYGTGEQY
TRBJ1-6 TRBV27 16 ASSFSEPGQGYNSPLH
TRBJ2-3 TRBV5-1 12 ASRWSNTADTQY
TRBJ2-7 TRBV5-1 12 ASSFPGQGYEQY
TRBJ1-1 TRBV29-1 11 SVVPQLNTEAF
TRBJ2-7 TRBV4-1 18 ASSRLILAAPPLSSYEQY
TRBJ1-3 TRBV6-5 12 ASRRNRSGNTIY
TRBJ1-1 TRBV28 14 ASSAGDRGPFTEAF
TRBJ2-7 TRBV19 11 ASSSLGGDEQY
TRBJ2-5 TRBV5-1 13 ASSLGLALGETQY
TRBJ1-6 TRBV18 16 ASSPLAGTKVNNSPLH
TRBJ2-7 TRBV9 9 ASSVGNEQY
TRBJ2-3 TRBV1 7 TSKDTQY
TRBJ1-6 TRBV25-1 13 ASTLSEGYNSPLH
TRBJ1-4 TRBV5-6 14 ASTLFGTGGDEKLF
TRBJ1-1 TRBV29-1 11 SVMTGTNTEAF
TRBJ1-1 TRBV30 11 AWERTARTEAF
TRBJ2-1 TRBV11-2 14 ASSLVFGGTYNEQF
TRBJ2-7 TRBV25-1 15 ASILSPGPGALYEQY
TRBJ2-2 TRBV28 13 ASSLRRTVTGELF
TRBJ2-7 TRBV6-5 10 ASSYSPSEQY
TRBJ2-3 TRBV30 14 AWRIPGQGVAGTQY